This T cell receptor beta chain was observed in a study of Graves' ophthalmopathy and Graves' hyperthyroidism. Study-wide points: A majority of expanded thyroid clonotypes exceeding 0.001 frequency were likewise present in blood. Researchers report that a 13-signature model separated ophthalmopathy from stable hyperthyroidism, posting under 90% sensitivity and more than 70% specificity.

The CDR3 has 17 residues. V lost 1 base and J lost 3, with 15 bases in between. This clonotype was recorded many times. The antigen is unknown. Amplified material comprised TCR beta CDR3 regions derived from RNA transcripts. First-round RT-PCR relied on HTBI primers, and a second-round multiplex PCR came next. A single record per CDR3 protein comes from TCRdb applying MiXCR to the multiplex PCR reads. Of 400,000 or so distinct CDR3 sequences listed, roughly 15% are singletons. The sequenced sample was peripheral blood. The receptor comes from an adult woman with stable Graves' hyperthyroidism. The chain uses TRBV12-3 or TRBV12-4 and TRBJ2-2; D could derive from TRBD1 or TRBD2 (5 bases each). CDR3 in DNA: TGTGCCAGCAGTTTAGGCATTGGGACGGTTTACACCGGGGAGCTGTTTTTT. Translation: CASSLGIGTVYTGELFF.